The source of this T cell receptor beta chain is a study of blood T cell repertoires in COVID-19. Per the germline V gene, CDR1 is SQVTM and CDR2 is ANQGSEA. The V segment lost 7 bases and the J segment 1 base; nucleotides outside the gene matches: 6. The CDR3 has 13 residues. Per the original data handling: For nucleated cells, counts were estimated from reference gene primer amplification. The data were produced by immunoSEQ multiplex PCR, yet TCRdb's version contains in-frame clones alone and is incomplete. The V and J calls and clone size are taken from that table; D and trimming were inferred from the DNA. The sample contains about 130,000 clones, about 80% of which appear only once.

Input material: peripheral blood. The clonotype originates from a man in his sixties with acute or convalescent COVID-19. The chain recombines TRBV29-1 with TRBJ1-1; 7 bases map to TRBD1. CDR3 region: CSARGQENTEAFF. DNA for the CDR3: TGCAGCGCCCGTGGACAGGAGAACACTGAAGCTTTCTTT.